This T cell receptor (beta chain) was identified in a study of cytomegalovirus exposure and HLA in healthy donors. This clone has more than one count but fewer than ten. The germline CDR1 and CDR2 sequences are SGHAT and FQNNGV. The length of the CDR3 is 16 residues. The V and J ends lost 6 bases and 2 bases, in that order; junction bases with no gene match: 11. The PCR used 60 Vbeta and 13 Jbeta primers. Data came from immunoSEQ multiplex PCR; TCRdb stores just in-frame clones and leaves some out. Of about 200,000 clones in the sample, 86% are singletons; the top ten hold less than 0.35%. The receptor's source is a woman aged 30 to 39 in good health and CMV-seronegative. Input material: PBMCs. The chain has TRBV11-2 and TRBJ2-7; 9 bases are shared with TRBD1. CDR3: CASSYLPGQGTYEQYF. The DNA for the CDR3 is TGTGCCAGCAGTTATTTACCGGGACAGGGTACCTACGAGCAGTACTTC. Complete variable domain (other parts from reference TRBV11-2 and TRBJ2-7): EAGVAQSPRYKIIEKRQSVAFWCNPISGHATLYWYQQILGQGPKLLIQFQNNGVVDDSQLPKDRFSAERLKGVDSTLKIQPAKLEDSAVYLCASSYLPGQGTYEQYFGPGTRLTVT.